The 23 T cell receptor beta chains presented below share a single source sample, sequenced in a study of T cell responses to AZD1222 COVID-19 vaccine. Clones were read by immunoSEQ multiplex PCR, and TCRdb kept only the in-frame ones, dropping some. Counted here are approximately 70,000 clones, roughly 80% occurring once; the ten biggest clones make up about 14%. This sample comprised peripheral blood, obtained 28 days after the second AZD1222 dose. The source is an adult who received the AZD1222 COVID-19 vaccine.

The CDR3 loop is CASSNYFRDSSYGYTF. The CDR3 nucleotides are TGTGCCAGCAGCAACTACTTCCGGGACAGCTCCTATGGCTACACCTTC. The rearrangement uses TRBV13 and TRBJ1-2, with TRBD1 matching 7 bases. Germline V CDR1 and CDR2: PRHDT, FYEKMQ (reference sequence). V shed 5 bases, J shed 4 bases, and the junction held 13 bases outside the gene matches. This CDR3 contains 16 residues.

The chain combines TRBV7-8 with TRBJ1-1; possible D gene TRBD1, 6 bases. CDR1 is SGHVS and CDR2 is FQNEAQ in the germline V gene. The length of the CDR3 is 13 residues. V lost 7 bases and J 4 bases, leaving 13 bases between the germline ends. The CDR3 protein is CASIWTEGTEAFF. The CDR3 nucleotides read TGTGCCAGCATCTGGACAGAAGGCACTGAAGCTTTCTTT.

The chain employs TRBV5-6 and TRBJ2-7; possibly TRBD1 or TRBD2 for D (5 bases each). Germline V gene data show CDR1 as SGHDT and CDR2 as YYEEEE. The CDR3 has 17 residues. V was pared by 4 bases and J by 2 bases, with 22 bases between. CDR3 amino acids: CASSTVTPGPKTYEQYF. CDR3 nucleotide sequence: TGTGCCAGCAGCACAGTCACGCCGGGACCGAAGACCTACGAGCAGTACTTC.

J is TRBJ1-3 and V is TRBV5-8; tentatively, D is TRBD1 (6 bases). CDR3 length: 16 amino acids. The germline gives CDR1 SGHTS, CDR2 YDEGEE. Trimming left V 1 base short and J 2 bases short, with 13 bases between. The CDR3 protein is CASSLWGGATGNTIYF. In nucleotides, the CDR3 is TGTGCCAGCAGCTTGTGGGGGGGCGCGACTGGAAACACCATATATTTT.

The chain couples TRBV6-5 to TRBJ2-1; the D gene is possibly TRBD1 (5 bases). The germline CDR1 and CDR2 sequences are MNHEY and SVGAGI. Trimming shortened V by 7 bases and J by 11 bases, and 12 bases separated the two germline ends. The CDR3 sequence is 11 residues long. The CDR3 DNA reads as TGTGCCAGCACTGGCAGGGTTCAGCAGTTCTTC. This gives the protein CASTGRVQQFF.

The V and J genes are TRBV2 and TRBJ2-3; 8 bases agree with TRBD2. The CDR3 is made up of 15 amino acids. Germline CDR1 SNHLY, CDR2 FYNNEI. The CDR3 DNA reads TGTGCGCCCCTAAAGGCGGGGGGCCTCGCAGATACGCAGTATTTT. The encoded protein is CAPLKAGGLADTQYF. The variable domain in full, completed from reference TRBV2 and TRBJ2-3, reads EPEVTQTPSHQVTQMGQEVILRCVPISNHLYFYWYRQILGQKVEFLVSFYNNEISEKSEIFDDQFSVERPDGSNFTLKIRSTKLEDSAMYFCAPLKAGGLADTQYFGPGTRLTVL.

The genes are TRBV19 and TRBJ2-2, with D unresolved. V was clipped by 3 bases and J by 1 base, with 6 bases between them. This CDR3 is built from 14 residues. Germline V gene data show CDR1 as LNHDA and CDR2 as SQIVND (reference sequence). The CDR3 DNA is TGTGCCAGTAGTATGACCCAGAACACCGGGGAGCTGTTTTTT. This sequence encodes CASSMTQNTGELFF.

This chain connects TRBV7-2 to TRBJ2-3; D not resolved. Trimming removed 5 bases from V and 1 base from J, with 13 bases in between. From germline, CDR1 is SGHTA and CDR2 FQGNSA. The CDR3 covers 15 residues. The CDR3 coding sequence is TGTGCCAGCAGCCCTGACTCTCTAGGCACAGATACGCAGTATTTT. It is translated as CASSPDSLGTDTQYF.

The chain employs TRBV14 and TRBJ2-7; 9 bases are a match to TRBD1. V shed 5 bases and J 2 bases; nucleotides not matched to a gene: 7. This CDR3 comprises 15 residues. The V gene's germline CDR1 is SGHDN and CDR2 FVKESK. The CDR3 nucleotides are TGTGCCAGCAGCGTGTCCGGGACAGGGACCTACGAGCAGTACTTC. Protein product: CASSVSGTGTYEQYF. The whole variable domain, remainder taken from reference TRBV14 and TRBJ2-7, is EAGVTQFPSHSVIEKGQTVTLRCDPISGHDNLYWYRRVMGKEIKFLLHFVKESKQDESGMPNNRFLAERTGGTYSTLKVQPAELEDSGVYFCASSVSGTGTYEQYFGPGTRLTVT.

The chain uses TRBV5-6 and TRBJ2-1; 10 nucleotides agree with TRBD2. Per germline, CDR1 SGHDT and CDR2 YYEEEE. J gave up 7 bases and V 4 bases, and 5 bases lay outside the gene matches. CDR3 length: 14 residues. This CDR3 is CASSQRGGRNEQFF. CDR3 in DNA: TGTGCCAGCAGCCAGCGGGGGGGAAGGAATGAGCAGTTCTTC.

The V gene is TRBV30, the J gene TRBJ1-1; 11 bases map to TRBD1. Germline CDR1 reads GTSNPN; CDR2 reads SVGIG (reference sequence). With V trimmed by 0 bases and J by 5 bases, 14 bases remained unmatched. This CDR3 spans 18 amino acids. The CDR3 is CAWSVQMDRGRLKTEAFF. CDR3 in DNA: TGTGCCTGGAGTGTACAAATGGACAGGGGGCGTTTAAAAACTGAAGCTTTCTTT.

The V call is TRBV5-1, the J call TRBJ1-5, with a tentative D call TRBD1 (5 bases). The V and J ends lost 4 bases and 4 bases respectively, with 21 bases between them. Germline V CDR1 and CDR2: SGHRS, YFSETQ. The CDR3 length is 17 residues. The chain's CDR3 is CASSPGPSGKGNQPQHF. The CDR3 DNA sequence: TGCGCCAGCAGCCCGGGACCCAGTGGAAAGGGAAATCAGCCCCAGCATTTT.

The chain's CDR3 is CASSQVATSGVYNEQFF. Here the CDR3 DNA reads TGTGCCAGCAGCCAAGTTGCGACTAGCGGGGTCTACAATGAGCAGTTCTTC. The chain combines TRBV3-1 (or the pseudogene TRBV3-2) with TRBJ2-1; 11 nucleotides match TRBD2. From germline, CDR1 is LGHDT and CDR2 YNNKEL (reference sequence). Germline trimming cut 1 base from V and 3 bases from J; bases unmatched to any gene: 5. The CDR3 is 17 amino acids.

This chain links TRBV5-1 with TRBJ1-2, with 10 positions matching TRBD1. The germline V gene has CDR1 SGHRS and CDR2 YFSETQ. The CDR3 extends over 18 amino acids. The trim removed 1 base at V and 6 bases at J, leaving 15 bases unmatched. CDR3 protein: CASSLSPNTRQGAHGYTF. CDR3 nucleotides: TGCGCCAGCAGCTTGTCCCCTAATACAAGACAGGGGGCGCATGGCTACACCTTC.

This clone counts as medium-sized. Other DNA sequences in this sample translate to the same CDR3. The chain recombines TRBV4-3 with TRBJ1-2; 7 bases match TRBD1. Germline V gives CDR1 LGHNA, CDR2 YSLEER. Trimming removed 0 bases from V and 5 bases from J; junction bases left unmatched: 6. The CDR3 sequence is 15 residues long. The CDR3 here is CASSQDRGDGYGYTF. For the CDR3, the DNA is TGCGCCAGCAGCCAAGACAGGGGGGACGGGTATGGCTACACCTTC.

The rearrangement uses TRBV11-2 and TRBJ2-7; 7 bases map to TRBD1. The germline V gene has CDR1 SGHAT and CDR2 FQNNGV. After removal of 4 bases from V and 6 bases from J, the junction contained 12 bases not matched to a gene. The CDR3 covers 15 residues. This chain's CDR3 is CASSWVGTGVREQYF. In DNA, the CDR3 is TGTGCCAGCAGCTGGGTGGGTACAGGGGTTCGCGAGCAGTACTTC.

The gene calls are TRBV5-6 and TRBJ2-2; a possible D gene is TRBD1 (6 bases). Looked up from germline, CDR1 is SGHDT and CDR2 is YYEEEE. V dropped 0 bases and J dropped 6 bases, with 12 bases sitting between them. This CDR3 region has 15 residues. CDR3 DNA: TGTGCCAGCAGCTTGGGGACAGTAGGGCCCGGGGAGCTGTTTTTT. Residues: CASSLGTVGPGELFF. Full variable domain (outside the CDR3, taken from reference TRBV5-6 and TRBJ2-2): DAGVTQSPTHLIKTRGQQVTLRCSPKSGHDTVSWYQQALGQGPQFIFQYYEEEERQRGNFPDRFSGHQFPNYSSELNVNALLLGDSALYLCASSLGTVGPGELFFGEGSRLTVL.

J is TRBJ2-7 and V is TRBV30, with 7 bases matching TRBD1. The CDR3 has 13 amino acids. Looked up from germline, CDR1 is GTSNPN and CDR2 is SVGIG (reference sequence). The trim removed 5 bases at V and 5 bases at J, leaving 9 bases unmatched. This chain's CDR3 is CAWDSTGSHEQYF. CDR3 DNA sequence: TGTGCCTGGGACTCGACAGGGTCCCACGAGCAGTACTTC.

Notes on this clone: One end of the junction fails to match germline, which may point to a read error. The CDR3 loop reads CARSRDRTSNYGYTF. The CDR3 DNA reads as TGTGCCCGGAGTCGTGACAGGACATCTAACTATGGCTACACCTTC. This chain links TRBV30 with TRBJ1-2; TRBD1 is a possible D gene (6 bases). Germline CDR1 reads GTSNPN; CDR2 reads SVGIG (reference sequence). This CDR3 comprises 15 residues.

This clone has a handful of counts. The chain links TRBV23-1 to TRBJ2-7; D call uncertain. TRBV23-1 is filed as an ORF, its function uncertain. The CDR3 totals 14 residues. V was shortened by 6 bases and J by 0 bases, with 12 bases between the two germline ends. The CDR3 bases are TGCGCCAGCAGGGTGGCAGAATACTCCTACGAGCAGTACTTC. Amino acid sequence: CASRVAEYSYEQYF.

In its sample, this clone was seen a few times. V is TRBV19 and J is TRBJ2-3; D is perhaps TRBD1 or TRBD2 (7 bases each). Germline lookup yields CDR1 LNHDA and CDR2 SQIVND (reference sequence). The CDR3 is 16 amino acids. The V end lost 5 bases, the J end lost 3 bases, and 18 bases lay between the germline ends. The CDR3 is CASSLDPGGGTDTQYF. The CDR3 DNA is TGTGCCAGTAGTCTTGACCCAGGGGGGGGTACAGATACGCAGTATTTT.

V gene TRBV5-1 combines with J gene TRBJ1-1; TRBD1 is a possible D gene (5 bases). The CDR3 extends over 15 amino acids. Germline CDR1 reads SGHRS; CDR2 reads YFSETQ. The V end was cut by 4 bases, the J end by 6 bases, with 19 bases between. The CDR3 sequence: CASSVLGGVYAEAFF. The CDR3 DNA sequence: TGCGCCAGCAGCGTCCTTGGGGGAGTGTACGCTGAAGCTTTCTTT.

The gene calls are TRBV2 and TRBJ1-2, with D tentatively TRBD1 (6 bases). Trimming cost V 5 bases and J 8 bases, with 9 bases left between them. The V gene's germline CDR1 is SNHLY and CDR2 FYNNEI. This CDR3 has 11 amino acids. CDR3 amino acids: CASSYRDGYTF. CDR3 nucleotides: TGTGCCAGCAGTTACAGGGACGGCTACACCTTC.